Listed below are T cell receptor beta chains from one sample, sequenced in a study of PD-L1 blockade in urothelial cancer. The assay was immunoSEQ multiplex PCR, and TCRdb's table has in-frame clones only and misses some. The sample lists 50,000 to 55,000 clones; about 80% were seen once. The input for sequencing was PBMCs, taken around atezolizumab (anti-PD-L1) treatment. The receptors were sampled from a man aged 65 to 79 with urothelial cancer. The CDR3 runs from the conserved cysteine through the conserved F or W. A D gene is named only where the DNA matches it firmly. The size field is filled for only some rows; it gives once, few, many or a size class.

J gene,V gene,D gene,clone size,CDR3 DNA,CDR3 protein
TRBJ1-2,TRBV2,.,.,TGTGCCAGCAGATACGGATTTGAGGGATATGGCTACACCTTC,CASRYGFEGYGYTF
TRBJ1-2,TRBV9,.,few,TGTGCCAGCAGCGTACAGGGTGGGTATGGCTACACCTTC,CASSVQGGYGYTF
TRBJ1-1,TRBV9,TRBD1,.,TGTGCCAGCAGCGTTTGGGACAGCATGAACACTGAAGCTTTCTTT,CASSVWDSMNTEAFF
TRBJ2-1,TRBV7-2,TRBD2,.,TGTGCCAGCAGCTTATTTGGGCTAGCGGGAGTGATCCCAAATGAGCAGTTCTTC,CASSLFGLAGVIPNEQFF
TRBJ2-1,TRBV18,.,.,TGTGCCAGCTCCCTCCAGGGGACCTACAATGAGCAGTTCTTC,CASSLQGTYNEQFF
TRBJ1-2,TRBV19,TRBD1,.,TGTGCCAGTAGTCAGCGGAGGGGGCGAGCCAACTATGGCTACACCTTC,CASSQRRGRANYGYTF
TRBJ2-2,TRBV9,.,.,TGTGCCAGCAGCTCAAACCCCTTGCGGGATTCGGTCGGGGAGCTGTTTTTT,CASSSNPLRDSVGELFF
TRBJ1-2,TRBV19,TRBD1,.,TGTGCCAGTAGGCCAGGGGGCGACTATGGCTACACCTTC,CASRPGGDYGYTF
TRBJ2-1,TRBV5-6,TRBD1,.,TGTGCCAGCAGCTCAGACAGGGGTTGGGTTTACAATGAGCAGTTCTTC,CASSSDRGWVYNEQFF
TRBJ2-3,TRBV19,.,once,TGTGCCAGTACCTTCCAGGGGTCAGATACGCAGTATTTT,CASTFQGSDTQYF
TRBJ1-1,TRBV29-1,.,.,TGCAGCGTTGAAGCGGTAAGAAAACCTGAAGCTTTCTTT,CSVEAVRKPEAFF
TRBJ1-1,TRBV21-1,.,.,TGTGCCAGCAGCAAGGGGGCTGCCACTGAAGCTTTCTTT,CASSKGAATEAFF
TRBJ2-2,TRBV19,.,.,TGTGCCAGTAGGTCTGTTTCGTATTCCACCGGGGAGCTGTTTTTT,CASRSVSYSTGELFF
TRBJ2-5,TRBV27,TRBD2,.,TGTGCCAGCAAAACCGTAGGTCTAGCGGGGAAAGAGACCCAGTACTTC,CASKTVGLAGKETQYF
TRBJ1-1,TRBV28,.,.,TGTGCCAGCAGACCCCCCCGGAGGACCGAAGCTTTCTTT,CASRPPRRTEAFF
TRBJ2-7,TRBV7-9,.,.,TGTGCCAGCAGCTTAGATCTGCGGTGGCAGGGGGGCTACGAGCAGTACTTC,CASSLDLRWQGGYEQYF
TRBJ2-4,TRBV18,.,.,TGTGCCAGCTCACCACCCGGTAGGAGCATTCAGTACTTC,CASSPPGRSIQYF
TRBJ1-1,TRBV19,.,few,TGTGCCAGTAGTATACCTGATCTTGGAGGGAACACTGAAGCTTTCTTT,CASSIPDLGGNTEAFF
TRBJ1-1,TRBV6-6,TRBD1,.,TGTGCCAGCAGTTACTCGACCGGGACAGGGATATCTGAAGCTTTCTTT,CASSYSTGTGISEAFF
TRBJ2-1,TRBV7-9,TRBD2,.,TGTGCCAGCAGCCGTCAAAGACTAGCGGGAGATAATGAGCAGTTCTTC,CASSRQRLAGDNEQFF
TRBJ2-1,TRBV7-2,.,.,TGTGCCAGCAGCTTAGCCGGCCTAGCCCCACTCAATGAGCAGTTCTTC,CASSLAGLAPLNEQFF
TRBJ1-2,TRBV9,.,.,TGTGCCAGCAGCGTAGGACAGGCTTTCCCCTATGGCTACACCTTC,CASSVGQAFPYGYTF
TRBJ2-3,TRBV27,TRBD1,.,TGTGCCAGCAGTTTATCGCGGACAGGGCCAGATACGCAGTATTTT,CASSLSRTGPDTQYF
TRBJ2-5,TRBV12-5,.,.,TGTGCTAGTGGTTTGGGAGGGCTCCAAGAGACCCAGTACTTC,CASGLGGLQETQYF
TRBJ1-5,TRBV10-2,TRBD1,.,TGCGCCAGCAGTGAGTCGTATGGGACAGGAAATCAGCCCCAGCATTTT,CASSESYGTGNQPQHF
TRBJ2-1,TRBV7-3,TRBD2,few,TGTGCCAGCAGCTTAAATAGCGGGAGTGGGGATGAGCAGTTCTTC,CASSLNSGSGDEQFF
TRBJ2-3,TRBV11-3,TRBD1,.,TGTGCCAGCAGCTCGCTCGGAGGACAGGGGGCAGATACGCAGTATTTT,CASSSLGGQGADTQYF
TRBJ1-2,TRBV6-1,.,.,TGTGCCAGCAGTGAAATCCAGGGTGGACACTATGGCTACACCTTC,CASSEIQGGHYGYTF
TRBJ2-7,TRBV9,.,.,TGTGCCAGCAGCGTAGGGGCAGGGGTAATCTACGAGCAGTACTTC,CASSVGAGVIYEQYF
TRBJ2-7,TRBV7-9,TRBD2,.,TGTGCCAGCAGCCCCGGGGGGGGGCCCTCCTACGAGCAGTACTTC,CASSPGGGPSYEQYF
TRBJ1-6,TRBV5-3,.,.,TGTGCCAGAAGCCTCGCCCGACAGGCTTATAATTCACCCCTCCACTTT,CARSLARQAYNSPLHF
TRBJ2-7,TRBV6-1,TRBD1,few,TGTGCCAGCAGTGATAGGGACAGGTCCTACGAGCAGTACTTC,CASSDRDRSYEQYF
TRBJ2-7,TRBV18,TRBD1,.,TGTGCCAGCTCACCCTACCGGGACAGGGGTTACGAGCAGTACTTC,CASSPYRDRGYEQYF
TRBJ2-1,TRBV19,.,few,TGTGCCAGTACCCCTAGCGTCGTCGAGTTCTTC,CASTPSVVEFF
TRBJ2-1,TRBV10-3,.,.,TGTGCCATCAGTGAGTCCGCCTCGCGGCAAGCCTCCTACAATGAGCAGTTCTTC,CAISESASRQASYNEQFF
TRBJ2-1,TRBV5-4,TRBD1,.,TGTGCCAGCAGACTGGACAGGGTAAGTGAGCAGTTCTTC,CASRLDRVSEQFF
TRBJ2-5,TRBV9,.,.,TGTGCCAGCAGCGCGTTTGAAGAGACCCAGTACTTC,CASSAFEETQYF
TRBJ2-1,TRBV2,TRBD2,.,TGTGCCAGCAGTGGACCCGGGACTAGGCGCTACAATGAGCAGTTCTTC,CASSGPGTRRYNEQFF
TRBJ1-1,TRBV18,.,.,TGTGCCAGCTCACCCCAGGGGAACACTGAAGCTTTCTTT,CASSPQGNTEAFF
TRBJ1-2,TRBV11-2,TRBD1,.,TGTGCCAGCAGGGGTAGGGACAGGGATGGCTACACCTTC,CASRGRDRDGYTF
TRBJ1-5,TRBV18,.,few,TGTGCCAGCTCTCCGGGGGAGGGATACCAGCCCCAGCATTTT,CASSPGEGYQPQHF
TRBJ2-7,TRBV27,.,.,TGTGCCAGCAGTTTAGGGAGCGGCGCCTACGAGCAGTACTTC,CASSLGSGAYEQYF
TRBJ2-7,TRBV7-9,TRBD1,.,TGTGCCAGCAGCTCGGGACAGGGAACGCGAGAGCAGTACTTC,CASSSGQGTREQYF
TRBJ2-3,TRBV4-1,.,.,TGCGCCAGCAGCCAAGGGGAGGCAGATACGCAGTATTTT,CASSQGEADTQYF
TRBJ2-7,TRBV20-1,.,.,TGCAGTGCCTCATCAACTAGGGAGCAGTACTTC,CSASSTREQYF